The T cell receptor beta chain described here comes from a study of T-cell reconstitution after alpha-beta-depleted transplantation in children. Findings and limits, study-wide: By one year post-transplant, T-cell counts and diversity largely arose from T cells that were newly produced. Alpha-beta T cells present about two months after transplant were reported to originate from several hundred expanded graft clones. At day 60, the high TCRbeta diversity found in some patients originated from recipient T cells and thymic progenitors that had survived.

CDR1 and CDR2 from the germline V gene are SGHAT and FQNNGV. The CDR3 length is 15 residues. Trimming took off 6 bases at V and 5 bases at J, with 19 bases between the two ends. Unique molecular identifiers tagged the TCRbeta library. TCRdb re-derived calls from the PCR reads in MiXCR, one entry per CDR3 protein. The table has fewer than 700,000 distinct CDR3 sequences, over 10% seen once. To note about this clonotype: Its antigen is unknown.

The gene calls are TRBV11-2 and TRBJ2-5, with D possibly being TRBD2 (5 bases). Sequencing was performed on PBMCs, mostly from graft donor cells, taken 360 days after TCRalphabeta/CD19-depleted stem cell transplant. The receptor comes from a male patient between 5 and 17 years old who had a stem cell transplant for acute myeloid leukemia, so the T cells may come from the graft donor. The CDR3 DNA sequence: TGTGCCAGCAGGTTGAGCAAGGTGGGAGTCGAGACCCAGTACTTC. This gives the protein CASRLSKVGVETQYF.